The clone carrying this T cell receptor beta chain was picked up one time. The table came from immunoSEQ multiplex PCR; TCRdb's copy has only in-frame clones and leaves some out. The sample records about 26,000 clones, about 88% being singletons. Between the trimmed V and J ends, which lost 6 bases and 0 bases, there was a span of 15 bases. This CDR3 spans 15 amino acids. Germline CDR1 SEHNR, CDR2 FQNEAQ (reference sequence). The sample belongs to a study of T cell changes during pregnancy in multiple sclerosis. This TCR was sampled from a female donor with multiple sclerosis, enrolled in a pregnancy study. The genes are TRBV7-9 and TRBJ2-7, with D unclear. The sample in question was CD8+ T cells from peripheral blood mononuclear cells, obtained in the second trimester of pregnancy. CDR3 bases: TGTGCCAGCAGTTCAGGATTGAGCAGCTCCTACGAGCAGTACTTC. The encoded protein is CASSSGLSSSYEQYF.